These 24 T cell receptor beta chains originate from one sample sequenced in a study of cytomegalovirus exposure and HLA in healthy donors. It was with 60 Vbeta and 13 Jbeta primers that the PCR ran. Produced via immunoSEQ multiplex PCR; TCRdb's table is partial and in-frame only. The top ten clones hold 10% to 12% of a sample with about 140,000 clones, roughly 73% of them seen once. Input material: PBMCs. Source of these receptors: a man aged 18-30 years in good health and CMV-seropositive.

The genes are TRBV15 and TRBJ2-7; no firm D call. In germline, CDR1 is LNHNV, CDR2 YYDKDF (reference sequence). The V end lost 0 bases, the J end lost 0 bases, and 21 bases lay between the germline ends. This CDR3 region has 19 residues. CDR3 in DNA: TGTGCCACCAGCAGAGATAGTAGTTACTTCTCTGACTCCTCCTACGAGCAGTACTTC. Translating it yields CATSRDSSYFSDSSYEQYF.

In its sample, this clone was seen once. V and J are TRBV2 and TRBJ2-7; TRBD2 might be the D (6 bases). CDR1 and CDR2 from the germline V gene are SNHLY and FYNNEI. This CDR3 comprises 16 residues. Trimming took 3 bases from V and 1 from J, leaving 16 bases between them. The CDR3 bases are TGTGCCAGCAGTGAGGAGACTAGTCCCACTTCCTACGAGCAGTACTTC. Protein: CASSEETSPTSYEQYF.

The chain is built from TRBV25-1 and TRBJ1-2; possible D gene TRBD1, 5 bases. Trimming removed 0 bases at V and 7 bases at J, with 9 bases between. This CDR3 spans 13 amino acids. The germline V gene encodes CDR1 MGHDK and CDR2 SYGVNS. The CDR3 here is CASSEYSGGGYTF. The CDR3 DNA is TGTGCCAGCAGTGAATATTCGGGGGGTGGCTACACCTTC.

In DNA, the CDR3 is TGTGCCAGCAGCAGAACCGGGACAGGGGGTGATAGCAATCAGCCCCAGCATTTT. Translation gives CASSRTGTGGDSNQPQHF. This chain links TRBV5-4 with TRBJ1-5; 11 nucleotides line up with TRBD1. The germline gives CDR1 SGHNT, CDR2 YYREEE (reference sequence). The CDR3 covers 18 residues. V dropped 4 bases and J dropped 0; count of bases not matched to a gene: 9.

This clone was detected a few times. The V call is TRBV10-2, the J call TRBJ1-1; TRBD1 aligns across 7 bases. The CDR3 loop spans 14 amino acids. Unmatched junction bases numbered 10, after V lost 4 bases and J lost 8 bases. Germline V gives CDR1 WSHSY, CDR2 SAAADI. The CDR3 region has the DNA TGCGCCAGCAGTGCGGGACAGTTTCAACCAGAAGCTTTCTTT. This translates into CASSAGQFQPEAFF.

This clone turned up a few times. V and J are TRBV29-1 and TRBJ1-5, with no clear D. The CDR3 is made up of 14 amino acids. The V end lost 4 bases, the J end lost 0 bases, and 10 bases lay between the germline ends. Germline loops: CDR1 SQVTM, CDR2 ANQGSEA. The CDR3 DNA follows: TGCAGCGTTGCGACTGTCGGTAGCAATCAGCCCCAGCATTTT. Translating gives CSVATVGSNQPQHF.

CDR3 sequence: CASSRPGTGGYLSYEQYF. CDR3 DNA: TGTGCCAGCAGTCGACCCGGGACAGGGGGCTACCTCTCCTACGAGCAGTACTTC. The chain employs TRBV28 and TRBJ2-7; 12 nucleotides agree with TRBD1. The V and J ends lost 5 bases and 0 bases, in that order; junction bases with no gene match: 11. CDR1 is MDHEN, CDR2 SYDVKM, per germline. The CDR3 spans 18 residues.

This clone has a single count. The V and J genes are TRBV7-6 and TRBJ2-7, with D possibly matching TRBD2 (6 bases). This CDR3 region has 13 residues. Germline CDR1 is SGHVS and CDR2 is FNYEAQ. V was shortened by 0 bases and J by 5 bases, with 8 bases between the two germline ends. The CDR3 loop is CASSLAGGNEQYF. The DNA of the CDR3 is TGTGCCAGCAGCTTAGCGGGAGGTAACGAGCAGTACTTC.

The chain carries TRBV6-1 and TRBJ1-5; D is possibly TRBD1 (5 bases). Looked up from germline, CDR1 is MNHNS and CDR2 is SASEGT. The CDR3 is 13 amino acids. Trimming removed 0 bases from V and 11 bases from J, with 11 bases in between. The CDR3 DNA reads TGTGCCAGCAGTGAAGCCTGGGAGGGGACCCAGCATTTT. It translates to CASSEAWEGTQHF.

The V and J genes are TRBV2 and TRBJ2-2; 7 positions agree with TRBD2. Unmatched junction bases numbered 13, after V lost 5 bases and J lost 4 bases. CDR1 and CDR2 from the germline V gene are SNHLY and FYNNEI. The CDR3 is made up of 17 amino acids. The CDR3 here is CASSQRLAVLSTGELFF. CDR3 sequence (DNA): TGTGCCAGCAGTCAAAGGCTAGCGGTACTTTCCACCGGGGAGCTGTTTTTT.

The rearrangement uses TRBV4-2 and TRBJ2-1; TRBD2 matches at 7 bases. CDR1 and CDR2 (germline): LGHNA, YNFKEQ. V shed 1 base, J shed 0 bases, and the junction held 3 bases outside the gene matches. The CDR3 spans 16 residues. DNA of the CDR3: TGTGCCAGCAGCCAAGGGGGGGGGATCTCCTACAATGAGCAGTTCTTC. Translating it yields CASSQGGGISYNEQFF.

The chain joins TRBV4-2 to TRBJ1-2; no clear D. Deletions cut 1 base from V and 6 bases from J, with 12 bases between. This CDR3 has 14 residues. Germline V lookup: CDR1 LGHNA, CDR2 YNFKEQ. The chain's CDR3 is CASSQVMGVDGYTF. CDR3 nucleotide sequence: TGTGCCAGCAGCCAAGTCATGGGAGTGGATGGCTACACCTTC.

CDR3 residues: CASGTSGATDTQYF. CDR3 sequence (DNA): TGTGCCAGCGGCACTAGCGGGGCCACAGATACGCAGTATTTT. V and J are TRBV28 and TRBJ2-3; 10 bases are a match to TRBD2. The germline V gene encodes CDR1 MDHEN and CDR2 SYDVKM. The CDR3 has 14 amino acids. Losses at the gene ends were 8 bases for V and 2 bases for J; bases not matched to a gene: 4.

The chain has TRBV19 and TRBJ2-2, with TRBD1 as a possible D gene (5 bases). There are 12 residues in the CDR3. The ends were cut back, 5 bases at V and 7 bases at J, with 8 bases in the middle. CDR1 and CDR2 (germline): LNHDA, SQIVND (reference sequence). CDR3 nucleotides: TGTGCCAGTAGTGCAGGGTTCGGGGAGCTGTTTTTT. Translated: CASSAGFGELFF.

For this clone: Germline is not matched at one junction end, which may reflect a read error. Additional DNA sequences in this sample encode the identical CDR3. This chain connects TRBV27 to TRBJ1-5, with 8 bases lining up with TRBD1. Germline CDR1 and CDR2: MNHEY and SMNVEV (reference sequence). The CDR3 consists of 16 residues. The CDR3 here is CASRGQGWDSNQPQHF. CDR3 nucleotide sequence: TGTGCCAGCAGAGGACAGGGATGGGATAGCAATCAGCCCCAGCACTTT.

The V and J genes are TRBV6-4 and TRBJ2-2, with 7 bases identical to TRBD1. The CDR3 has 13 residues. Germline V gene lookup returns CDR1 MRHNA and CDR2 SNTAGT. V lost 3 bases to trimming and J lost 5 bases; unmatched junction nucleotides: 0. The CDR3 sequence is CASSEGQTGELFF. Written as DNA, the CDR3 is TGTGCCAGCAGTGAGGGACAGACCGGGGAGCTGTTTTTT.

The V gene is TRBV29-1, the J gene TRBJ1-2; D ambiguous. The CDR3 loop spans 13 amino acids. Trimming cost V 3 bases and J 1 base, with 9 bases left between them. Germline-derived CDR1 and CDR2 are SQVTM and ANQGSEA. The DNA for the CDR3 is TGCAGCGTTGATAGTCAGCGTAACTATGGCTACACCTTC. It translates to CSVDSQRNYGYTF.

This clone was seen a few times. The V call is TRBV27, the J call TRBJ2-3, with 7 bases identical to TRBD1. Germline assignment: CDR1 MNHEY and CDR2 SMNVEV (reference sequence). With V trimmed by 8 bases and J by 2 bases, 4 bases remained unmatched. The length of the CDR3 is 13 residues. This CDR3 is CASWDSFTDTQYF. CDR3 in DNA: TGTGCCAGCTGGGACAGTTTCACAGATACGCAGTATTTT.

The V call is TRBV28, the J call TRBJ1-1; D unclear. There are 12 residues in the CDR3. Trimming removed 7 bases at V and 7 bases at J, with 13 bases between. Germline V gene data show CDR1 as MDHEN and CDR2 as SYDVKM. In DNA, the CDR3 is TGTGCCAGCACCCTAAATAACGGTGAAGCTTTCTTT. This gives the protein CASTLNNGEAFF.

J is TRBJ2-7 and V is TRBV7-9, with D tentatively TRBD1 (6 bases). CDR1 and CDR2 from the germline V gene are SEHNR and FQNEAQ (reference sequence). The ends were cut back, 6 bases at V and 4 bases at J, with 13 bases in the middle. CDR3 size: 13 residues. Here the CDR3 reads CASRTGNRYEQYF. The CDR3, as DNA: TGTGCCAGCAGGACAGGAAATCGATACGAGCAGTACTTC.

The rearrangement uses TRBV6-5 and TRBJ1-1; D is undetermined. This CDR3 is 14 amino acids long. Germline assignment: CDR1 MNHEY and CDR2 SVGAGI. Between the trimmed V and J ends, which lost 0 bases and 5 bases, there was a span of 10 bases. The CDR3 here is CASSYSHRRTEAFF. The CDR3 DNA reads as TGTGCCAGCAGTTACTCGCACAGACGAACTGAAGCTTTCTTT.

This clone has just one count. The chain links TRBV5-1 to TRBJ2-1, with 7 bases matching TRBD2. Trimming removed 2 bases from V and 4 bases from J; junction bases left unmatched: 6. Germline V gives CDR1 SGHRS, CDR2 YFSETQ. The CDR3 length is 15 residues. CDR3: CASSLRLAVYNEQFF. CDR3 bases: TGCGCCAGCAGCTTACGCCTAGCGGTATACAATGAGCAGTTCTTC.

The CDR3 nucleotides are TGTGCCAGCAGTGAATATATTCCGACTAGGAACAATGAGCAGTTCTTC. The encoded protein is CASSEYIPTRNNEQFF. V and J are TRBV25-1 and TRBJ2-1; TRBD2 is a possible D gene (6 bases). Germline V gene lookup returns CDR1 MGHDK and CDR2 SYGVNS. The CDR3 contains 16 residues. The germline V and J ends were trimmed by 0 bases and 5 bases, with 14 bases remaining between them.

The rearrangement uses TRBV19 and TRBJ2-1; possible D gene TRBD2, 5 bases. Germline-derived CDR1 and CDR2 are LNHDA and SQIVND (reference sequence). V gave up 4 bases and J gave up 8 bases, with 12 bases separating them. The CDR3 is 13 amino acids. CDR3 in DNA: TGTGCCAGTAGTACCCCATTTAGCGATGAGCAGTTCTTC. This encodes CASSTPFSDEQFF.